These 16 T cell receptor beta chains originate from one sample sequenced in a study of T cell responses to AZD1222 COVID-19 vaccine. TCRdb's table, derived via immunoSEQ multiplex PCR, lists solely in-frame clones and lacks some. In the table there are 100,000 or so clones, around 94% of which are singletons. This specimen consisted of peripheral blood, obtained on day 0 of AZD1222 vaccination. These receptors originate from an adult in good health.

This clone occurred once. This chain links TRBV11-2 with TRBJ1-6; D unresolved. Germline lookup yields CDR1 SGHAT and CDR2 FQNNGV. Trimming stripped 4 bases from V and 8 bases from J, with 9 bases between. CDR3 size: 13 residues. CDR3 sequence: CASSSERDSPLHF. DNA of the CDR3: TGTGCCAGCAGCTCCGAGAGGGATTCACCCCTCCACTTT.

CDR3 sequence: CASSLGTEVYEQYF. CDR3 DNA sequence: TGCGCCAGCAGCTTGGGGACGGAGGTCTACGAGCAGTACTTC. This chain joins TRBV5-1 and TRBJ2-7, with D tentatively TRBD2 (5 bases). Trimming left V 0 bases short and J 3 bases short, with 10 bases between. Germline loops: CDR1 SGHRS, CDR2 YFSETQ. This CDR3 is built from 14 residues.

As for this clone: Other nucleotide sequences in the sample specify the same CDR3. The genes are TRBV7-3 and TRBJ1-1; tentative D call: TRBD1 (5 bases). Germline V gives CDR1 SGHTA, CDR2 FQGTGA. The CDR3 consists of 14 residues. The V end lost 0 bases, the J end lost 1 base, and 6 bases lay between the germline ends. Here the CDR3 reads CASSLTTANTEAFF. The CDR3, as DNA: TGTGCCAGCAGCTTAACGACAGCGAACACTGAAGCTTTCTTT.

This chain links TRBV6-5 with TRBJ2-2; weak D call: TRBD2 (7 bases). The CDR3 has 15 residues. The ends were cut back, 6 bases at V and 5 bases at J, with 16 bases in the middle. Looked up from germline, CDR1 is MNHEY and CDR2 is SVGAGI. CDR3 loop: CASRRGAGGTGELFF. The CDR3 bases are TGTGCCAGCAGACGGGGGGCAGGAGGGACCGGGGAGCTGTTTTTT.

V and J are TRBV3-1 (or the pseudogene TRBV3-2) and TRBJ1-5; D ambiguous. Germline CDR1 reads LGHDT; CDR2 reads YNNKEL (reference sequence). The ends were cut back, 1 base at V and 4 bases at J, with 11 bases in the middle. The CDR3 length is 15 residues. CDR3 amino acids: CASSQGSGRNQPQHF. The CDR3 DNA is TGTGCCAGCAGCCAAGGGAGTGGGAGGAATCAGCCCCAGCATTTT.

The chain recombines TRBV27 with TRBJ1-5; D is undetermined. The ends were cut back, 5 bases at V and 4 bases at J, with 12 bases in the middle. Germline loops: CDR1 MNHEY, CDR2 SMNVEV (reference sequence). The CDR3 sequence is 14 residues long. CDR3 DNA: TGTGCCAGCAGTGTCCACCACCGTAATCAGCCCCAGCATTTT. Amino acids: CASSVHHRNQPQHF.

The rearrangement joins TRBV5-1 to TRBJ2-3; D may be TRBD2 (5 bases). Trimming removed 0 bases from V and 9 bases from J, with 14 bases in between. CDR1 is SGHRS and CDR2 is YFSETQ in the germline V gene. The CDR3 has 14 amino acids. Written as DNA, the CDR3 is TGCGCCAGCAGCTTGGACGTAGGAGGAAAGACGCAGTATTTT. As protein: CASSLDVGGKTQYF.

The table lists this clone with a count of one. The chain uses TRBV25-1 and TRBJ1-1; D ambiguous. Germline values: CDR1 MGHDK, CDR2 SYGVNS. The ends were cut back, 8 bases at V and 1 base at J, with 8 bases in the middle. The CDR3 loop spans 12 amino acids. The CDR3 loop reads CASRWANTEAFF. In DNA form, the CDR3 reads TGTGCCAGCCGCTGGGCGAACACTGAAGCTTTCTTT. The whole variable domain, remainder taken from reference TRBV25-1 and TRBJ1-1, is EADIYQTPRYLVIGTGKKITLECSQTMGHDKMYWYQQDPGMELHLIHYSYGVNSTEKGDLSSESTVSRIRTEHFPLTLESARPSHTSQYLCASRWANTEAFFGQGTRLTVV.

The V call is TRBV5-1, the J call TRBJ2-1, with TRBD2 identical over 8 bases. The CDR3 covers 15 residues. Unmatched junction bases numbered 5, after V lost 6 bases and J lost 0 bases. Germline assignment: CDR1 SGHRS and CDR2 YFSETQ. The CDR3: CASKKRGSSYNEQFF. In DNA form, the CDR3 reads TGCGCCAGCAAAAAGCGGGGGAGCTCCTACAATGAGCAGTTCTTC.

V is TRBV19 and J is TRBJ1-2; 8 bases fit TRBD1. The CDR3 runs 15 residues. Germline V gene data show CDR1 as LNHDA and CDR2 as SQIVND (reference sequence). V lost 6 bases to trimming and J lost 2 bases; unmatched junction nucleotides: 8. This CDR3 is CASRRTGQGNYGYTF. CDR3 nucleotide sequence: TGTGCCAGTAGACGGACAGGGCAAGGAAACTATGGCTACACCTTC.

CDR3: CASSQSAGAFEPQHF. The CDR3 DNA reads as TGCGCCAGCAGCCAGAGCGCGGGGGCCTTCGAGCCCCAGCATTTT. The chain recombines TRBV4-1 with TRBJ1-5; D may be TRBD1 (6 bases). This CDR3 contains 15 residues. Germline V lookup: CDR1 MGHRA, CDR2 YSYEKL. Trimming removed 3 bases from V and 8 bases from J, with 17 bases in between.

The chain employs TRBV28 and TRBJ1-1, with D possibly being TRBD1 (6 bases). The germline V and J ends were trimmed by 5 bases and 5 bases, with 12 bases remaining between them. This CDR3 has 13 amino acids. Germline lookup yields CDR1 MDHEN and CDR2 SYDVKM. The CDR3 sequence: CASSTGRFTEAFF. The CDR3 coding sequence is TGTGCCAGCAGTACAGGGAGGTTTACTGAAGCTTTCTTT.

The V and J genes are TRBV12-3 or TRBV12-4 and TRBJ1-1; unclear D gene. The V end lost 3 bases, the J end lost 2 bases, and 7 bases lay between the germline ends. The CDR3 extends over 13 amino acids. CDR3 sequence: CASSFGPNTEAFF. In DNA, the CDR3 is TGTGCCAGCAGTTTCGGACCTAACACTGAAGCTTTCTTT.

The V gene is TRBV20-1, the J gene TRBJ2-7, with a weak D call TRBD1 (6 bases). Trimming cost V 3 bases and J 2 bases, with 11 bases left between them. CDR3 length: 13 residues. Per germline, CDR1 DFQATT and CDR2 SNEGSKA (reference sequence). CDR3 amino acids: CSASEGETYEQYF. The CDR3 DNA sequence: TGCAGTGCTAGTGAGGGGGAAACCTACGAGCAGTACTTC.

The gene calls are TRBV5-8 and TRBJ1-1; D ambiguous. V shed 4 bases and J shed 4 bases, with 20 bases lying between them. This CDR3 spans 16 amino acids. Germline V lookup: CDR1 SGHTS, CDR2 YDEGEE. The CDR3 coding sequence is TGTGCCAGCAGCAGAAGGGCACCCGGAATGGGCACTGAAGCTTTCTTT. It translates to CASSRRAPGMGTEAFF.

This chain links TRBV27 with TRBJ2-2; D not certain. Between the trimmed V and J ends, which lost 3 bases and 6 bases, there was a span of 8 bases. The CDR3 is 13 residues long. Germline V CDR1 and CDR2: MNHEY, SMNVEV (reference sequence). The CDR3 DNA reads TGTGCCAGCAGTTTCCCGACACCCGGGGAGCTGTTTTTT. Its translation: CASSFPTPGELFF.